The rows below give T cell receptor beta chains drawn from one sample of a study of T-cell memory formation after mild COVID-19. One entry per CDR3 protein results from TCRdb running MiXCR on the 5' RACE reads. The sample carries 470,000 or so distinct CDR3 sequences, about a sixth recorded once. Source material: PBMCs or a T cell subset sorted from them (not recorded which). The receptors stem from a man aged 18 to 35 who had mild COVID-19 (a few samples of this study predate the infection). Cell type and time point are not known. CDR3s include the opening cysteine and the closing phenylalanine or tryptophan. D genes are given only for firm matches. Size is stated for part of the rows, as once, few or many counts, or as a class when the clone is expanded.

clone_size	v_call	d_call	j_call	cdr3_nt	cdr3_aa
-	TRBV9	-	TRBJ1-5	TGTGCCAGCAGCGTAGGAGTCCAGGAGAGTCAGCCCCAGCATTTT	CASSVGVQESQPQHF
-	TRBV20-1	-	TRBJ1-4	TGCAGTGCTGGAGATACATCGCAGATGGTCCGGATTGAAAAACTGTTTTTT	CSAGDTSQMVRIEKLFF
-	TRBV10-3	TRBD2	TRBJ2-1	TGTGCCATCAGGGGGACTAGCGACGAGCAGTTCTTC	CAIRGTSDEQFF
few	TRBV7-9	-	TRBJ1-1	TGTGCCAGCAGCTTCCGACAGTGGATGAGGTACACTGAAGCTTTCTTT	CASSFRQWMRYTEAFF
-	TRBV7-2	-	TRBJ1-2	TGTGCCAGCAGCTTAGCGGGACCGATTACGGCTGGCTACACCTTC	CASSLAGPITAGYTF
many	TRBV6-2/TRBV6-3	-	TRBJ2-1	TGTGCCAGTAGAAGGAACAATGAGCAGTTCTTC	CASRRNNEQFF
many	TRBV12-3/TRBV12-4	-	TRBJ1-1	TGTGCCAGCACTGTCGGGCTGACAAACACTGAAGCTTTCTTT	CASTVGLTNTEAFF
few	TRBV5-1	-	TRBJ2-3	TGCGCCAGCAGTTTCCCTATTTGGGGGGGGCCCACAGATACGCAGTATTTT	CASSFPIWGGPTDTQYF
-	TRBV6-6	-	TRBJ1-2	TGTGCCAGCGCCAGGGAATTACGGGGCTACACCTTC	CASARELRGYTF
-	TRBV4-1	-	TRBJ2-1	TGCGCCAGCAGCAAACCCTTAGAAGGGTATTCCAATGAGCAGTTCTTC	CASSKPLEGYSNEQFF
few	TRBV20-1	TRBD2	TRBJ2-3	TGCAGTGCCAGAGGTGGTCCGACTAGCGGGGCCCGTGGCACAGATACGCAGTATTTT	CSARGGPTSGARGTDTQYF